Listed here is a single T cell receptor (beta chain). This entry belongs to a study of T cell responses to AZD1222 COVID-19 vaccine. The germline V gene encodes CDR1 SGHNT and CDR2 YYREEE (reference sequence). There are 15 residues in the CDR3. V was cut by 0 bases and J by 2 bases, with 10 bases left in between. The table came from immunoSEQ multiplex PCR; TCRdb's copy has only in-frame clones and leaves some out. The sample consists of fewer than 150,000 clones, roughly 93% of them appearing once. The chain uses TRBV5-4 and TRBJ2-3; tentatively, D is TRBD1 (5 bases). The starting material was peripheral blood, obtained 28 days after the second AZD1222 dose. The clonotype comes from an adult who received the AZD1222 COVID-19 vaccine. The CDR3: CASSLGVGVTDTQYF. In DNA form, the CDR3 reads TGTGCCAGCAGCTTGGGGGTAGGGGTCACAGATACGCAGTATTTT.